This T cell receptor beta chain comes out of a study of blood T cells in healthy people across ages. Notes on this clonotype: What it recognizes is unknown.

Study results and limitations: The fall in TCR beta diversity per million T cells was roughly linear with age. Investigators treated diversity estimates from one million T cells as underestimates.

CDR1 SGHAT and CDR2 FQDESV come from the germline V gene (reference sequence). The CDR3 is 15 residues long. V was pared by 7 bases and J by 4 bases, with 9 bases of the junction left unmatched. Using a J-beta primer mix together with a sample-barcoded 5' primer, a second PCR was run for roughly 6 to 12 cycles. TCRdb reprocessed the 5' RACE reads with MiXCR, giving one entry per CDR3 protein. This table has 600,000 to 800,000 distinct CDR3 sequences, roughly half appearing once. Input material: blood. The receptor comes from an elderly woman in good health. V gene TRBV11-1 combines with J gene TRBJ2-2; 7 bases match TRBD1. As DNA, the CDR3 is TGTGCCAGCAACGAGAGGGACAGCTCCACCGGGGAGCTGTTTTTT. Translation gives CASNERDSSTGELFF.